This T cell receptor beta chain originates from a study of cytomegalovirus exposure and HLA in healthy donors. Study findings and constraints: The investigators catalogued 150 to 200 TCR beta chains as cytomegalovirus-associated.

Remarks on this clone: Its specificity is unknown.

The germline V and J ends were trimmed by 5 bases and 6 bases, with 11 bases remaining between them. From germline, CDR1 is SGHAT and CDR2 FQNNGV. The CDR3 is 13 amino acids. The PCR used 60 Vbeta and 13 Jbeta primers. Some clones are missing from TCRdb's copy, which holds only in-frame ones; the method was immunoSEQ multiplex PCR. The sample has approximately 150,000 clones; 68% are singletons. The sequenced sample was PBMCs. This receptor was obtained from a woman aged 40 to 50 in good health and CMV-seropositive. The V call is TRBV11-2, the J call TRBJ1-5; D gene ambiguous. CDR3 sequence reads: CASSEGRAQPQHF. The CDR3 nucleotides are TGTGCCAGCAGCGAGGGAAGGGCTCAGCCCCAGCATTTT.